This TCR beta chain was documented in a study of ipilimumab plus nivolumab after autologous stem cell transplantation. Profiled with immunoSEQ multiplex PCR; TCRdb holds only in-frame clones, not every one. The sample includes 20,000 to 25,000 clones, more than 60% of them seen just once. Starting 14 to 28 days after autologous transplant, ipilimumab 1 mg/kg was given. Patients received nivolumab 3 mg/kg at weeks 1, 4, 7, 10, then fortnightly to week 26. The CDR3 is 15 residues long. From germline, CDR1 is MDHEN and CDR2 SYDVKM. The V and J ends lost 6 bases and 4 bases respectively, with 16 bases between them.

Sequenced here: PBMCs, sampled in a trial of ipilimumab plus nivolumab as post-transplant consolidation. The sequence was collected from a male donor with diffuse large B-cell lymphoma. This sequence joins TRBV28 and TRBJ1-3; D ambiguous. The CDR3 reads CASSLTQQLGNTIYF. The CDR3 DNA sequence: TGTGCCAGCAGCCTTACGCAACAACTCGGAAACACCATATATTTT.